This T cell receptor beta chain was recorded in a study of blood T cell repertoires in COVID-19. Across the study: Collection of acute and convalescent COVID-19 samples took place in the United States, Italy and Spain. Sample material is recorded as cDNA or gDNA derived from T cells, B-cell-depleted T cells, or PBMCs.

From germline, CDR1 is MNHEY and CDR2 SVGAGI. The V end lost 5 bases, the J end lost 5 bases, and 12 bases lay between the germline ends. This CDR3 has 13 amino acids. In the original processing: Reference gene primer amplification in the assay estimated nucleated cell counts. Assay: immunoSEQ multiplex PCR; the TCRdb copy retains only in-frame clones and omits some. V and J calls and clone size are given by that table; D and trimming were obtained from the DNA. The sample lists 100,000 to 150,000 clones, around 86% occurring once. V usage is TRBV6-5 and J usage is TRBJ1-1; tentative D call: TRBD1 (5 bases). Sequenced: peripheral blood. The sequence was obtained from a woman between 65 and 79 years old with acute or convalescent COVID-19. CDR3 DNA sequence: TGTGCCAGCAGTCTCGGACATTCGACTGAAGCTTTCTTT. It yields the protein CASSLGHSTEAFF.